The text below deals with one T cell receptor (beta chain). This record belongs to a study of shared clonotypes between healthy human individuals. About the study: Per-donor plates numbered three CD4 naive, three CD4 memory, two CD8 naive and one CD8 memory.

Sequenced by immunoSEQ multiplex PCR; TCRdb stores in-frame clones only, minus some. The table shows about 580,000 clones, with about 98% occurring only once. CD45RO-negative, CCR7-selected cells formed the naive CD8 fraction, which excluded terminally differentiated effector memory CD45RA+ cells. The study drew all its donors from Caucasian adults living in Nashville, Tennessee. This CDR3 region has 13 residues. The V end lost 4 bases, the J end lost 8 bases, and 14 bases lay between the germline ends. Germline loops: CDR1 LNHDA, CDR2 SQIVND (reference sequence). The chain has TRBV19 and TRBJ1-2; D call uncertain. The sequencing input was naive CD8+ T cells sorted from blood. This clonotype was sampled from a man between 25 and 39 years old in good health. CDR3 sequence: CASSTGWMWGYTF. The CDR3, as DNA: TGTGCCAGTAGTACGGGTTGGATGTGGGGCTACACCTTC.